This T cell receptor (beta chain) appears in the sequencing data of a study of CD8+ T cells in alopecia areata. About the study: People stayed on tofacitinib for 6 to 18 months, then stopped the drug for 6 months. Study-level findings and limits: While patients received tofacitinib, many expanded lesional clones remained present in scalp and blood. Given one nonresponder, whether baseline CD8+ expansion relates to response remains uncertain.

Reverse transcribed after extraction, RNA yielded cDNA as the sequencing template. Method: immunoSEQ multiplex PCR; TCRdb's copy keeps in-frame clones and lacks some. The top ten hold 0.48% of the sample, which has a few hundred thousand clones, around two fifths seen once. Germline V gene sequence: CDR1 GTSNPN, CDR2 SVGIG (reference sequence). V lost 0 bases, J lost 11 bases, and 14 bases lay in between. This CDR3 region has 13 residues. With respect to this clone: Its target is unknown.

This sample's treatment: oral pan-JAK inhibitor, 5-10 mg twice daily. V gene TRBV30 combines with J gene TRBJ1-3; D perhaps matches TRBD1 (5 bases). The sample was CD4+ T cells sorted from blood, taken between weeks 30 and 35, from a patient treated with tofacitinib. The receptor was isolated from a human donor with alopecia areata. CDR3 sequence: CAWSVLGQGPIYF. The CDR3 DNA reads TGTGCCTGGAGTGTACTCGGGCAGGGTCCCATATATTTT.